These 31 T cell receptor beta chains share one sample of origin, sequenced in a study of T cell responses to AZD1222 COVID-19 vaccine. Sequenced by immunoSEQ multiplex PCR; TCRdb stores in-frame clones only, minus some. The repertoire has some 130,000 clones, around 90% of them found once; the top ten carry approximately 2%. Sequenced material: peripheral blood, taken 28 days after the second AZD1222 dose. The receptors derive from an adult who received the AZD1222 COVID-19 vaccine.

In DNA, the CDR3 is TGTGCCAGCAGCCCGAATGGGGGAAATCAGCCCCAGCATTTT. Protein product: CASSPNGGNQPQHF. The V call is TRBV3-1 (or the pseudogene TRBV3-2), the J call TRBJ1-5, with D perhaps TRBD1 (5 bases). The CDR3 sequence is 14 residues long. Trimming stripped 4 bases from V and 4 bases from J, with 11 bases between. Germline loops: CDR1 LGHDT, CDR2 YNNKEL (reference sequence).

This sequence joins TRBV14 and TRBJ1-3; 7 nucleotides agree with TRBD1. Germline V CDR1 and CDR2: SGHDN, FVKESK. The CDR3 sequence is 14 residues long. Trimming removed 2 bases from V and 2 bases from J; junction bases left unmatched: 0. The CDR3 is CASSQTGAGNTIYF. CDR3 bases: TGTGCCAGCAGCCAAACAGGGGCTGGAAACACCATATATTTT.

The chain couples TRBV18 to TRBJ2-1, with D tentatively TRBD1 (5 bases). Trimming removed 1 base from V and 7 bases from J, with 5 bases in between. CDR1 is KGHSH, CDR2 LQKENI, per germline. CDR3 size: 12 residues. Here the CDR3 DNA reads TGTGCCAGCTCACCACAGGGGAATGAGCAGTTCTTC. It is translated as CASSPQGNEQFF.

This sequence joins TRBV6-5 and TRBJ1-4; D ambiguous. The CDR3 has 13 residues. V lost 8 bases, J lost 10 bases, and 17 bases lay in between. In germline, CDR1 is MNHEY, CDR2 SVGAGI. The CDR3 loop reads CASRITGSGKLFF. The CDR3 DNA is TGTGCCAGCCGGATTACGGGGAGCGGAAAACTGTTTTTT.

This clone came up once. The chain's CDR3 is CASSTGSNYGYTF. Written as DNA, the CDR3 is TGTGCCAGCAGCACAGGCTCTAACTATGGCTACACCTTC. The chain links TRBV7-2 to TRBJ1-2; D perhaps matches TRBD1 (5 bases). V lost 5 bases and J lost 0, with 7 bases in between. This CDR3 comprises 13 residues. The germline CDR1 and CDR2 sequences are SGHTA and FQGNSA.

This sequence joins TRBV23-1 and TRBJ2-7, with 13 bases matching TRBD2. TRBV23-1 is an ORF, with its function uncertain. J gave up 7 bases and V 4 bases, and 10 bases lay outside the gene matches. This CDR3 is built from 16 residues. The CDR3 sequence is CASSPPTSGRADEQYV. In nucleotides, the CDR3 is TGCGCCAGCAGTCCCCCTACTAGCGGGAGGGCGGATGAGCAGTACGTC.

This clone was detected only once. This sequence joins TRBV5-1 and TRBJ1-1; tentatively, D is TRBD1 (6 bases). The V and J ends lost 6 bases and 0 bases respectively, with 12 bases between them. CDR3 length: 14 residues. CDR1 and CDR2 (germline): SGHRS, YFSETQ. DNA for the CDR3: TGCGCCAGCAATCTAGGGGGATTGAACACTGAAGCTTTCTTT. Its protein product is CASNLGGLNTEAFF.

V is TRBV28 and J is TRBJ2-2, with a possible D match to TRBD2 (5 bases). The germline gives CDR1 MDHEN, CDR2 SYDVKM. The CDR3 totals 14 residues. V lost 7 bases and J lost 4, with 13 bases in between. The CDR3 DNA is TGTGCCAGCACCCGGCGGGCCAGCACCGGGGAGCTGTTTTTT. Its protein product is CASTRRASTGELFF.

The V gene is TRBV7-3, the J gene TRBJ1-1; 10 nucleotides agree with TRBD1. The germline V gene has CDR1 SGHTA and CDR2 FQGTGA. V dropped 5 bases and J dropped 3; count of bases not matched to a gene: 6. The CDR3 is made up of 15 amino acids. This CDR3 is CASSPRDRGDTEAFF. The CDR3 region has the DNA TGTGCCAGCAGCCCTAGGGACAGGGGAGACACTGAAGCTTTCTTT.

This chain connects TRBV14 to TRBJ1-4; 9 nucleotides match TRBD1. This CDR3 spans 14 amino acids. The V segment lost 6 bases and the J segment 9 bases; nucleotides outside the gene matches: 8. Germline CDR1 SGHDN, CDR2 FVKESK. The CDR3 DNA follows: TGTGCCAGCAGGGCCGGGACAGGGCGTCAAAAACTGTTTTTT. This translates into CASRAGTGRQKLFF.

The chain links TRBV27 to TRBJ1-2, with 7 bases identical to TRBD1. The CDR3 contains 12 residues. The J segment lost 8 bases and the V segment lost 6 bases, leaving 6 bases of the junction unmatched. Germline V CDR1 and CDR2: MNHEY, SMNVEV (reference sequence). The CDR3 sequence: CASRRQGGGYTF. CDR3 coding DNA: TGTGCCAGCAGGCGACAGGGTGGAGGCTACACCTTC.

The chain couples TRBV18 to TRBJ1-2; TRBD1 matches 8 bases. Germline V gene sequence: CDR1 KGHSH, CDR2 LQKENI. V was pared by 3 bases and J by 0 bases, with 6 bases of the junction left unmatched. The CDR3 runs 16 residues. The CDR3 nucleotides are TGTGCCAGCTCACCGCCGGGACAGGCTACTAACTATGGCTACACCTTC. It translates to CASSPPGQATNYGYTF.

The chain couples TRBV27 to TRBJ2-3, with TRBD2 as a possible D gene (5 bases). Germline loops: CDR1 MNHEY, CDR2 SMNVEV (reference sequence). Trimming removed 3 bases from V and 4 bases from J, with 20 bases in between. This CDR3 is 17 amino acids long. The CDR3 DNA is TGTGCCAGCAGTTTTCTTTCCTGGAGGCAATCACCAGATACGCAGTATTTT. This codes for CASSFLSWRQSPDTQYF.

The rearrangement uses TRBV27 and TRBJ2-5; D possibly corresponds to TRBD2 (5 bases). Between the trimmed V and J ends, which lost 4 bases and 7 bases, there was a span of 10 bases. CDR1 is MNHEY and CDR2 is SMNVEV in the germline V gene (reference sequence). The CDR3 is 12 residues long. In nucleotides, the CDR3 is TGTGCCAGCAGTTCCGGCGGAGGGACCCAGTACTTC. Translation: CASSSGGGTQYF.

The chain combines TRBV7-2 with TRBJ2-7, with unresolved D. The CDR3 covers 15 residues. Trimming took 5 bases from V and 2 from J, leaving 16 bases between them. Germline lookup yields CDR1 SGHTA and CDR2 FQGNSA. The CDR3 protein is CASSISVGQTYEQYV. The DNA for the CDR3 is TGTGCCAGCAGCATCTCCGTCGGGCAGACCTACGAGCAGTACGTC.

This clone was counted only a few times. This chain connects TRBV11-2 to TRBJ1-2; D might be TRBD1 (6 bases). The ends were cut back, 4 bases at V and 6 bases at J, with 18 bases in the middle. Germline-derived CDR1 and CDR2 are SGHAT and FQNNGV. This CDR3 is built from 15 residues. The CDR3 is CASSSAGGRVDGYTF. The CDR3 nucleotides are TGTGCCAGCAGCTCGGCCGGGGGGCGCGTAGATGGCTACACCTTC.

The V gene is TRBV7-8, the J gene TRBJ1-2; no clear D gene. Germline V gives CDR1 SGHVS, CDR2 FQNEAQ. This CDR3 spans 15 amino acids. V was trimmed by 1 base and J by 5 bases, leaving 14 bases between them. DNA of the CDR3: TGTGCCAGCAGCTTAGGGGTGGCCCTGGGGTATGGCTACACCTTC. This sequence encodes CASSLGVALGYGYTF.

The chain combines TRBV13 with TRBJ2-5; 7 bases are shared with TRBD1. This CDR3 has 13 residues. V shed 3 bases, J shed 4 bases, and the junction held 2 bases outside the gene matches. The V gene's germline CDR1 is PRHDT and CDR2 FYEKMQ (reference sequence). CDR3 sequence reads: CASSLAGGETQYF. DNA for the CDR3: TGTGCCAGCAGCTTGGCAGGGGGAGAGACCCAGTACTTC.

The rearrangement links TRBV11-2 to TRBJ2-7, with D possibly matching TRBD1 (5 bases). This CDR3 spans 15 amino acids. V was pared by 1 base and J by 2 bases, with 12 bases between. Germline lookup yields CDR1 SGHAT and CDR2 FQNNGV. The CDR3 sequence is CASSLVPGAAYEQYF. DNA of the CDR3: TGTGCCAGCAGCTTAGTCCCTGGGGCCGCCTACGAGCAGTACTTC.

This sequence joins TRBV7-9 and TRBJ1-1, with 9 nucleotides matching TRBD1. V shed 5 bases and J 1 base; nucleotides not matched to a gene: 8. The CDR3 runs 16 residues. The V gene's germline CDR1 is SEHNR and CDR2 FQNEAQ (reference sequence). The CDR3 here is CASSDRVQGANTEAFF. The DNA of the CDR3 is TGTGCCAGCAGCGATAGGGTACAGGGGGCGAACACTGAAGCTTTCTTT.

The DNA for the CDR3 is TGTGCCAGCAGCTCGAGACTAGCGGGAGTTCGGACAGATACGCAGTATTTT. Translating it yields CASSSRLAGVRTDTQYF. V gene TRBV11-3 combines with J gene TRBJ2-3; 12 bases are a match to TRBD2. With V trimmed by 4 bases and J by 3 bases, 8 bases remained unmatched. Germline V gives CDR1 SGHNT, CDR2 YENEEA. The length of the CDR3 is 17 residues.

V usage is TRBV9 and J usage is TRBJ2-1, with D perhaps TRBD2 (6 bases). Trimming cost V 0 bases and J 5 bases, with 15 bases left between them. Germline values: CDR1 SGDLS, CDR2 YYNGEE. The CDR3 length is 16 residues. The CDR3 loop reads CASSVGGHGGDNEQFF. CDR3 DNA: TGTGCCAGCAGCGTAGGAGGGCACGGCGGGGACAATGAGCAGTTCTTC. The whole variable domain, filled in from reference TRBV9 and TRBJ2-1, reads DSGVTQTPKHLITATGQRVTLRCSPRSGDLSVYWYQQSLDQGLQFLIQYYNGEERAKGNILERFSAQQFPDLHSELNLSSLELGDSALYFCASSVGGHGGDNEQFFGPGTRLTVL.

The V and J genes are TRBV18 and TRBJ1-4, with D perhaps TRBD1 (5 bases). The CDR3 consists of 17 residues. Germline V gives CDR1 KGHSH, CDR2 LQKENI. V was cut by 4 bases and J by 0 bases, with 15 bases left in between. The CDR3 loop reads CASSLNGASSTNEKLFF. The CDR3, as DNA: TGTGCCAGCTCACTGAACGGGGCATCCTCAACTAATGAAAAACTGTTTTTT.

The V gene is TRBV5-1, the J gene TRBJ2-7, with 11 nucleotides matching TRBD1. Looked up from germline, CDR1 is SGHRS and CDR2 is YFSETQ. V lost 4 bases to trimming and J lost 7 bases; unmatched junction nucleotides: 7. The CDR3 contains 14 residues. CDR3 protein: CASSLDRGPREQYF. The DNA of the CDR3 is TGCGCCAGCAGCCTGGACAGGGGGCCTAGGGAGCAGTACTTC.

V is TRBV12-3 or TRBV12-4 and J is TRBJ2-2; D unresolved. The CDR3 totals 13 residues. The germline V and J ends were trimmed by 1 base and 5 bases, with 5 bases remaining between them. The CDR3 DNA is TGTGCCAGCAGTTTAGACAGAACCGGGGAGCTGTTTTTT. Translated, it gives CASSLDRTGELFF.

This chain connects TRBV30 to TRBJ1-1; 8 nucleotides match TRBD1. V shed 8 bases, J shed 8 bases, and the junction held 10 bases outside the gene matches. The CDR3 runs 12 residues. Germline V gene sequence: CDR1 GTSNPN, CDR2 SVGIG (reference sequence). DNA of the CDR3: TGTGCCGGAGACAGGGGAGGCCCCGAAGCTTTCTTT. Its translation: CAGDRGGPEAFF.

The chain couples TRBV11-2 to TRBJ2-5; D is uncertain. V shed 2 bases and J shed 2 bases, with 9 bases lying between them. CDR1 SGHAT and CDR2 FQNNGV come from the germline V gene. The CDR3 consists of 14 residues. CDR3 DNA: TGTGCCAGCAGCTTAAGGACGGCGCAAGAGACCCAGTACTTC. Translation: CASSLRTAQETQYF.

CDR3 nucleotides: TGTGCCAGCAGTGCCGGGACAGGGGGCATGCCCCAGCATTTT. Its translation: CASSAGTGGMPQHF. The rearrangement uses TRBV2 and TRBJ1-5; 12 bases agree with TRBD1. CDR3 length equals 14 residues. CDR1 and CDR2 from the germline V gene are SNHLY and FYNNEI. Unmatched junction bases numbered 4, after V lost 4 bases and J lost 9 bases. Drawing the rest from reference TRBV2 and TRBJ1-5, the complete variable domain is EPEVTQTPSHQVTQMGQEVILRCVPISNHLYFYWYRQILGQKVEFLVSFYNNEISEKSEIFDDQFSVERPDGSNFTLKIRSTKLEDSAMYFCASSAGTGGMPQHFGDGTRLSIL.

V usage is TRBV18 and J usage is TRBJ2-5; D call uncertain. Germline assignment: CDR1 KGHSH and CDR2 LQKENI. The V gene lost 1 base and the J gene lost 4 bases, with 10 bases spanning the gap. The CDR3 length is 14 residues. Written as DNA, the CDR3 is TGTGCCAGCTCACCACGGTCAGATCTAGAGACCCAGTACTTC. It encodes CASSPRSDLETQYF.

The chain recombines TRBV4-1 with TRBJ1-5; TRBD1 might be the D (6 bases). Trimming removed 0 bases at V and 3 bases at J, with 15 bases between. CDR1 and CDR2 (germline): MGHRA, YSYEKL. This CDR3 is 17 amino acids long. As DNA, the CDR3 is TGCGCCAGCAGCCAAGATGAGAGGGGGGTGATCAATCAGCCCCAGCATTTT. It encodes CASSQDERGVINQPQHF.

The CDR3 loop reads CASGLGGYNEQFF. CDR3 in DNA: TGTGCCAGCGGGCTGGGGGGTTACAATGAGCAGTTCTTC. V is TRBV25-1 and J is TRBJ2-1; perhaps TRBD2 as D (6 bases). There are 13 residues in the CDR3. In germline, CDR1 is MGHDK, CDR2 SYGVNS. Trimming removed 8 bases from V and 4 bases from J, with 12 bases in between.